Included here is one T cell receptor (beta chain) sequence, with context. No antigen is known for it. Per-base quality was not reported, and no clone a single base away is much larger than it. The data originate from a study of T cells in localized non-small cell lung cancer (dated by TCRdb to about 2020). Looking at the study overall: The study analyzed T cell repertoires of 236 early-stage NSCLC patients, comparing tumors and uninvolved tumor-adjacent lungs. All 240 or so NSCLC patients in the cohort were treatment-naive and had localized lung tumors that were resected. Of the NSCLC patients, about 130 were male and approximately 100 were female, and the mean age was approximately 69 years.

The CDR3 measures 15 amino acids from cysteine to phenylalanine. Solely the CDR3 DNA is kept, with 45 bases framed from the first base. The junction shows trimming of 1 base on V and 0 bases on J, and the gene matches do not reach 2 bases of it. According to the germline V gene (reference sequence), CDR1 reads LNHNV and CDR2 reads YYDKDF. The research as a whole found: Uninvolved tumor-adjacent lung showed the highest T cell clonality, higher than tumor, which suggests more focused antigenic responses in the adjacent lung. A median of 57 of the top 100 tumor clones turned up in the paired uninvolved adjacent lung, and roughly 30 of those clones also ranked among the top 100 of that same adjacent lung. Because the study design was exploratory, TCR variables were selected using unadjusted p-values without false-discovery rate correction. Multi-region tumor sequencing was not performed, so intratumor heterogeneity could not be excluded. Higher T cell density in blood was associated with longer overall survival, whereas higher clonality in adjacent lung was associated with shorter survival.

At diagnosis, tumor, uninvolved tumor-adjacent lung and peripheral blood were collected and then preserved as a mix of FFPE and fresh-frozen material. For TCR repertoire profiling, blood samples were analyzed in the form of peripheral blood mononuclear cells. The immunoSEQ Assay was used to sequence TCR beta CDR3 regions from DNA. The authors' analysis ran thus. To compute T cell density, TCR beta template counts were normalized to usable DNA, which was estimated by amplifying housekeeping genes. Richness was estimated using the preseqR package, with extrapolation to 400,000 templates for PBMC samples and to 120,000 templates for tissue samples. Clonality was defined as one minus Pielou's evenness. To identify tissue-enriched TCRs, differential abundance testing was run on productive amino-acid clonotypes with a minimum total count of 5 and an alpha of 0.1. Repertoire overlap between compartments was quantified with the Jaccard Index and Morisita Overlap Index. GLIPH grouped TCR beta CDR3s together with public tetramer-defined viral CDR3s, and a viral motif had to include at least three viral sequences and also show V-gene enrichment. TCRdb provides this immuneACCESS table in a form limited to in-frame rearrangements. Some clones are lacking; in checked studies, under half of them reflect an unresolved V gene, and why the rest are absent is not known. That table gives V, J and clone size, and the DNA gave D and trimming. The sample contains more than 25,000 clones, 85% to 90% of them found a single time. The top ten constitute 13% of the sample.

This sample comprised peripheral blood, obtained before any cancer treatment. This TCR was sampled from a female donor aged 60 or older with stage III squamous cell lung carcinoma. The rearranged chain carries TRBV15 and TRBJ2-7; 8 bases in the junction line up with TRBD1. The CDR3 is CATSRGDRNSYEQYF. The DNA sequence is as follows: TGTGCCACCAGCAGAGGGGACAGGAACTCCTACGAGCAGTACTTC.